This TCR beta chain was obtained from a study of Tregs in tolerant kidney transplant recipients. General study findings and limits: Biological reproducibility was not directly addressed, but technical replication error appeared minimal.

Unstimulated Tregs (CD4+CD25+CD127-) and CD4+CD25- non-Tregs were sorted from PBMCs. Germline V gives CDR1 LNHDA, CDR2 SQIVND (reference sequence). The ends were cut back, 1 base at V and 5 bases at J, with 15 bases in the middle. The CDR3 has 16 residues. Sequencing was performed with immunoSEQ multiplex PCR; in TCRdb, only in-frame clones are kept and a portion is missing. The sample consists of 85,000 to 95,000 clones, approximately 90% of them appearing once. About this clone: Antigen unknown.

Source material: CD8+ T cells from blood. V usage is TRBV19 and J usage is TRBJ2-1; a weak D match, TRBD1 (5 bases). This TCR came from a human donor in good health. CDR3 loop: CASSIVRAGLNNEQFF. CDR3 sequence (DNA): TGTGCCAGTAGTATAGTTCGGGCAGGGCTCAACAATGAGCAGTTCTTC.